Following are 28 T cell receptor beta chains from one sample sequenced in a study of cytomegalovirus exposure and HLA in healthy donors. Amplification used 60 Vbeta primers and 13 Jbeta primers. Clones were sequenced by immunoSEQ multiplex PCR, and TCRdb holds only the in-frame ones, with some missing. Here the sample spans some 150,000 clones, over 80% being singletons. Sequenced sample: PBMCs. These receptors all come from a man between 35 and 55 years old in good health and CMV-seronegative.

The chain carries TRBV18 and TRBJ2-1; D may be TRBD2 (5 bases). The ends were cut back, 3 bases at V and 5 bases at J, with 11 bases in the middle. The CDR3 has 14 amino acids. Germline CDR1 and CDR2: KGHSH and LQKENI. This chain's CDR3 is CASSPSGKNNEQFF. Here the CDR3 DNA reads TGTGCCAGCTCACCTTCCGGGAAGAACAATGAGCAGTTCTTC.

The gene calls are TRBV15 and TRBJ2-7; D gene unclear. Per germline, CDR1 LNHNV and CDR2 YYDKDF (reference sequence). The CDR3 is 11 amino acids. The V end was cut by 7 bases, the J end by 3 bases, with 7 bases between. In nucleotides, the CDR3 is TGTGCCACCACAAACAACTACGAGCAGTACTTC. It codes for CATTNNYEQYF.

The chain couples TRBV11-3 to TRBJ2-1, with 9 bases aligning to TRBD1. The CDR3 has 17 amino acids. Losses at the gene ends were 3 bases for V and 4 bases for J; bases not matched to a gene: 10. The germline V gene encodes CDR1 SGHNT and CDR2 YENEEA. This chain's CDR3 is CASSLGSGQGRYNEQFF. The CDR3 DNA is TGTGCCAGCAGCTTGGGTTCAGGACAGGGGCGGTACAATGAGCAGTTCTTC.

This clone appeared a few times. V gene TRBV5-4 combines with J gene TRBJ2-5, with unresolved D. CDR3 length: 11 residues. The ends were cut back, 4 bases at V and 4 bases at J, with 5 bases in the middle. The V gene's germline CDR1 is SGHNT and CDR2 YYREEE (reference sequence). This CDR3 reads CASSTRETQYF. The CDR3 DNA is TGTGCCAGCAGCACCAGAGAGACCCAGTACTTC.

This chain joins TRBV6-1 and TRBJ1-1; 9 nucleotides line up with TRBD1. CDR3 length: 13 residues. The germline V gene encodes CDR1 MNHNS and CDR2 SASEGT. V lost 6 bases to trimming and J lost 4 bases; unmatched junction nucleotides: 3. In DNA form, the CDR3 reads TGTGCCAGCAGAGGACAGGGGTCCACTGAAGCTTTCTTT. Translated: CASRGQGSTEAFF.

This clone was recorded a few times. The CDR3 region has the DNA TGTGCCAGCAGCGAGGGGGTTAATGCGAAAGCTTTCTTT. Residues: CASSEGVNAKAFF. The genes are TRBV9 and TRBJ1-1; D may be TRBD1 (6 bases). V was shortened by 3 bases and J by 9 bases, with 15 bases between the two germline ends. There are 13 residues in the CDR3. The V gene's germline CDR1 is SGDLS and CDR2 YYNGEE.

This clone was seen just once. V gene TRBV12-5 combines with J gene TRBJ2-5; 8 bases map to TRBD2. The CDR3 runs to 15 residues. Germline V gives CDR1 LGHNT, CDR2 FRNRAP. Trimming at V came to 2 bases and at J to 5 bases, leaving 7 bases not matched to a gene. CDR3 protein: CASGLNRAGDETQYF. The CDR3 DNA sequence: TGTGCTAGTGGTTTGAACCGAGCGGGAGATGAGACCCAGTACTTC.

V is TRBV7-6 and J is TRBJ2-7; perhaps TRBD2 as D (6 bases). The CDR3 runs 16 residues. CDR1 SGHVS and CDR2 FNYEAQ come from the germline V gene. V shed 3 bases and J shed 0 bases, with 15 bases lying between them. CDR3: CASSFNRLGSSYEQYF. The CDR3 DNA is TGTGCCAGCAGCTTCAACAGACTAGGGAGCTCCTACGAGCAGTACTTC.

This clone was observed a few times. Other nucleotide sequences from this sample produce the same CDR3. The J gene is TRBJ1-2, the V gene TRBV29-1; D is undetermined. CDR1 and CDR2 from the germline V gene are SQVTM and ANQGSEA. This CDR3 contains 13 residues. The V gene lost 4 bases and the J gene lost 4 bases, with 13 bases spanning the gap. CDR3 protein: CSVGPEGFYGYTF. The CDR3, as DNA: TGCAGCGTTGGTCCCGAGGGATTCTATGGCTACACCTTC. The full variable domain, with the rest looked up from reference TRBV29-1 and TRBJ1-2, is SAVISQKPSRDICQRGTSLTIQCQVDSQVTMMFWYRQQPGQSLTLIATANQGSEATYESGFVIDKFPISRPNLTFSTLTVSNMSPEDSSIYLCSVGPEGFYGYTFGSGTRLTVV.

The chain's CDR3 is CATKGASGGPGELFF. The CDR3 region has the DNA TGTGCCACCAAAGGGGCTAGCGGGGGGCCAGGGGAGCTGTTTTTT. The chain uses TRBV28 and TRBJ2-2; 11 bases match TRBD2. The CDR3 has 15 residues. With 10 bases clipped from V and 8 bases from J, the junction kept 12 bases outside the gene matches. Germline CDR1 and CDR2: MDHEN and SYDVKM.

CDR3 region: CASSSRRRDARETQYF. The CDR3 DNA reads as TGTGCCAGCAGCTCCCGGCGGCGGGACGCCCGAGAGACCCAGTACTTC. The chain recombines TRBV7-2 with TRBJ2-5, with D possibly being TRBD2 (6 bases). V shed 4 bases and J shed 4 bases, with 19 bases lying between them. Germline values: CDR1 SGHTA, CDR2 FQGNSA. This CDR3 spans 16 amino acids.

This chain joins TRBV6-5 and TRBJ2-4, with 9 bases lining up with TRBD2. Germline V gene data show CDR1 as MNHEY and CDR2 as SVGAGI. V trimming: 6 bases; J trimming: 14 bases; junction bases outside the gene matches: 11. The CDR3 consists of 13 residues. The CDR3: CASRGTTSGGEYF. For the CDR3, the DNA is TGTGCCAGCAGGGGGACGACTAGCGGAGGGGAGTACTTC.

The sample holds a few counts of this clone. The rearrangement joins TRBV5-4 to TRBJ2-6; D is perhaps TRBD2 (5 bases). Germline V lookup: CDR1 SGHNT, CDR2 YYREEE (reference sequence). V was pared by 0 bases and J by 4 bases, with 11 bases between. CDR3 size: 16 residues. The CDR3 DNA reads TGTGCCAGCAGCTTGGTAGGACTCCCCGGGGCCAACGTCCTGACTTTC. This encodes CASSLVGLPGANVLTF.

The rearrangement joins TRBV7-9 to TRBJ2-7; TRBD1 matches 7 bases. CDR1 and CDR2 (germline): SEHNR, FQNEAQ (reference sequence). Trimming cost V 4 bases and J 3 bases; bases outside gene matches: 6. This CDR3 has 14 residues. CDR3 DNA: TGTGCCAGCAGCTCACGGGACAGCGACTACGAGCAGTACTTC. Its translation is CASSSRDSDYEQYF.

This rearrangement joins TRBV5-1 to TRBJ2-5, with D perhaps TRBD1 (5 bases). The V gene's germline CDR1 is SGHRS and CDR2 YFSETQ. V dropped 3 bases and J dropped 1 base, with 10 bases sitting between them. The length of the CDR3 is 14 residues. The CDR3 DNA reads TGCGCCAGCAGCTCGCGGACACGCCAAGAGACCCAGTACTTC. This encodes CASSSRTRQETQYF.

This clone was observed once. This chain uses TRBV30 with TRBJ2-7, with 8 bases aligning to TRBD1. Germline V gene data show CDR1 as GTSNPN and CDR2 as SVGIG (reference sequence). This CDR3 has 14 residues. J was trimmed by 2 bases and V by 5 bases; bases with no gene match: 8. The CDR3 bases are TGTGCCTGGTTTCACCGGGACAGGCCCTACGAGCAGTACTTC. It translates to CAWFHRDRPYEQYF.

This chain connects TRBV28 to TRBJ1-2; possibly TRBD1 for D (6 bases). The V and J ends lost 6 bases and 6 bases respectively, with 14 bases between them. The CDR3 consists of 13 residues. CDR1 and CDR2 from the germline V gene are MDHEN and SYDVKM. CDR3 nucleotides: TGTGCCAGCAGACTAGGGGGAGTGCATGGCTACACCTTC. Protein sequence: CASRLGGVHGYTF.

The gene calls are TRBV5-1 and TRBJ2-3; weak D call: TRBD1 (8 bases). V dropped 4 bases and J dropped 4 bases, with 19 bases sitting between them. The V gene's germline CDR1 is SGHRS and CDR2 YFSETQ. CDR3 length equals 16 residues. CDR3 nucleotides: TGCGCCAGCAGCGAAAGCGGACAGGGAGGGGCAGATACGCAGTATTTT. This codes for CASSESGQGGADTQYF. Full variable domain (rest looked up from reference TRBV5-1 and TRBJ2-3): KAGVTQTPRYLIKTRGQQVTLSCSPISGHRSVSWYQQTPGQGLQFLFEYFSETQRNKGNFPGRFSGRQFSNSRSEMNVSTLELGDSALYLCASSESGQGGADTQYFGPGTRLTVL.

V gene TRBV7-9 combines with J gene TRBJ2-2; 9 nucleotides align to TRBD1. Trimming removed 7 bases from V and 6 bases from J; junction bases left unmatched: 21. The CDR3 is 19 residues long. Germline loops: CDR1 SEHNR, CDR2 FQNEAQ (reference sequence). CDR3 protein: CASTQTPRRDREGPGELFF. Written as DNA, the CDR3 is TGTGCCAGCACCCAAACCCCACGACGGGACAGGGAGGGACCCGGGGAGCTGTTTTTT.

The chain is built from TRBV7-6 and TRBJ2-5; possibly TRBD2 for D (5 bases). The CDR3 length is 11 residues. Germline CDR1 is SGHVS and CDR2 is FNYEAQ. V lost 4 bases and J lost 5, with 5 bases in between. CDR3 loop: CASSSGETQYF. The CDR3 coding sequence is TGTGCCAGCAGCTCGGGGGAGACCCAGTACTTC.

This rearrangement joins TRBV6-5 to TRBJ1-1, with TRBD1 matching over 9 bases. J was trimmed by 4 bases and V by 0 bases; bases with no gene match: 3. This CDR3 contains 15 residues. Germline V gene sequence: CDR1 MNHEY, CDR2 SVGAGI. The CDR3 DNA follows: TGTGCCAGCAGTTACTCAGACAGGGGGAGCACTGAAGCTTTCTTT. Its translation: CASSYSDRGSTEAFF.

The chain links TRBV5-1 to TRBJ2-1; TRBD1 matches 12 bases. V lost 4 bases and J lost 10; bases outside the gene matches: 3. The CDR3 consists of 13 residues. CDR1 SGHRS and CDR2 YFSETQ come from the germline V gene. CDR3 DNA: TGCGCCAGCAGCCTGGGACAGGGGGCCGAGCAGTTCTTC. This sequence encodes CASSLGQGAEQFF.

The J gene is TRBJ2-5, the V gene TRBV7-9, with TRBD1 matching over 7 bases. Germline V lookup: CDR1 SEHNR, CDR2 FQNEAQ (reference sequence). J lost 5 bases, V lost 6 bases, and 6 bases had no gene match. The CDR3 extends over 13 amino acids. The CDR3 nucleotides read TGTGCCAGCAGATCAGGGGGACGGGAGACCCAGTACTTC. Translated: CASRSGGRETQYF.

This chain connects TRBV27 to TRBJ2-2, with 8 nucleotides matching TRBD1. Germline V CDR1 and CDR2: MNHEY, SMNVEV (reference sequence). After removal of 6 bases from V and 0 bases from J, the junction contained 6 bases not matched to a gene. This CDR3 region has 16 residues. For the CDR3, the DNA is TGTGCCAGCAGGGGCAGGGGGCCAACGAACACCGGGGAGCTGTTTTTT. Translation gives CASRGRGPTNTGELFF.

The chain has TRBV21-1 and TRBJ2-7; the table's D call, TRBD2, was not checked against the DNA. TRBV21-1 is a known pseudogene. The CDR3 sequence is 15 residues long. In nucleotides, the CDR3 is TGTGCCAGGGCGGGCGGGAGGGCCCCATTTTACGAGCAGTACTTC. This codes for CARAGGRAPFYEQYF.

CDR3 amino acids: CAIRLGQSSYEQYF. CDR3 sequence (DNA): TGTGCCATCAGGCTAGGACAGTCCTCCTACGAGCAGTACTTC. The chain combines TRBV10-3 with TRBJ2-7, with TRBD1 as a possible D gene (6 bases). Germline values: CDR1 ENHRY, CDR2 SYGVKD. The length of the CDR3 is 14 residues. Trimming removed 6 bases from V and 0 bases from J, with 12 bases in between.

The sample holds a few counts of this clone. The chain has TRBV7-2 and TRBJ2-2, with D perhaps matching TRBD2 (7 bases). V lost 3 bases to trimming and J lost 5 bases, with 16 bases between them. The CDR3 covers 16 residues. CDR1 SGHTA and CDR2 FQGNSA come from the germline V gene. The CDR3 sequence is CASSLGAGVGTGELFF. For the CDR3, the DNA is TGTGCCAGCAGCTTGGGGGCGGGAGTAGGGACCGGGGAGCTGTTTTTT.

The V gene is TRBV2, the J gene TRBJ2-3; 9 bases fit TRBD2. V lost 4 bases, J lost 5 bases, and 4 bases stayed unmatched. The CDR3 is made up of 14 amino acids. Germline V CDR1 and CDR2: SNHLY, FYNNEI. Here the CDR3 reads CASSAAGGIDTQYF. CDR3 nucleotide sequence: TGTGCCAGCAGTGCTGCGGGGGGGATAGATACGCAGTATTTT.